This TCR beta chain was observed in a study of OX40 agonist ivuxolimab in advanced cancers. Overall study results and limits: Among T cells, CD8+ cells averaged more expanded clones than CD4+ cells.

Here immunoSEQ multiplex PCR was the method, and the copy in TCRdb shows in-frame clones only, minus some. This table has tens of thousands of clones, less than 95% appearing once. As concerns this clone: Antigen unknown.

The CDR3 loop spans 15 amino acids. The V and J ends lost 3 bases and 2 bases, in that order; junction bases with no gene match: 7. CDR1 is MDHEN, CDR2 SYDVKM, per germline. J is TRBJ2-7 and V is TRBV28, with 7 bases lining up with TRBD2. Sequenced material: CD4+ or CD8+ T cells sorted from blood, taken in a trial of the OX40 agonist ivuxolimab. The sequence was obtained from an adult with an advanced solid tumor such as melanoma, head and neck, liver or kidney cancer. CDR3 sequence reads: CASSFTREGPYEQYF. The DNA for the CDR3 is TGTGCCAGCAGTTTTACGAGGGAGGGCCCCTACGAGCAGTACTTC.